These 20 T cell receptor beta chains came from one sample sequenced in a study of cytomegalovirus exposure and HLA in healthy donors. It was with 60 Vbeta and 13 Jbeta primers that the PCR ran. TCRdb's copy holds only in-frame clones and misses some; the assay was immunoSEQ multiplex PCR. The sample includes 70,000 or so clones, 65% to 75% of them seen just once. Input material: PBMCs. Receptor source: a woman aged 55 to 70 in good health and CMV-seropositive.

CDR3 amino acids: CASSEFQGGGYTF. The DNA of the CDR3 is TGTGCCAGCAGTGAATTTCAGGGGGGAGGCTACACCTTC. The V call is TRBV2, the J call TRBJ1-2; 7 bases map to TRBD1. The CDR3 has 13 residues. V dropped 2 bases and J dropped 8; count of bases not matched to a gene: 5. Germline CDR1 and CDR2: SNHLY and FYNNEI.

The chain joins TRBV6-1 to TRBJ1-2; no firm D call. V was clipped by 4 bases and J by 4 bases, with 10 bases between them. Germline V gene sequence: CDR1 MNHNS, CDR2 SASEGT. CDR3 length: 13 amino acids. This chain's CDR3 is CASSVRGIYGYTF. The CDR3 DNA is TGTGCCAGCAGTGTACGGGGAATCTATGGCTACACCTTC.

The CDR3, as DNA: TGTGCCAGTAGTATAGCCACAGGGCGGCGGGGCAATCAGCCCCAGCATTTT. Its translation: CASSIATGRRGNQPQHF. This chain joins TRBV19 and TRBJ1-5, with D possibly matching TRBD1 (6 bases). The CDR3 contains 17 residues. In germline, CDR1 is LNHDA, CDR2 SQIVND (reference sequence). The V gene lost 1 base and the J gene lost 2 bases, with 15 bases spanning the gap.

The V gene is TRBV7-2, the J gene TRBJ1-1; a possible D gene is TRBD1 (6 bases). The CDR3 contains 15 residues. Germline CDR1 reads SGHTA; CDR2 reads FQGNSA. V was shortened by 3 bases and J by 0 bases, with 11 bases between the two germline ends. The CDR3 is CASSFRQDLNTEAFF. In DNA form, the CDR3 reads TGTGCCAGCAGCTTCAGACAGGACCTGAACACTGAAGCTTTCTTT.

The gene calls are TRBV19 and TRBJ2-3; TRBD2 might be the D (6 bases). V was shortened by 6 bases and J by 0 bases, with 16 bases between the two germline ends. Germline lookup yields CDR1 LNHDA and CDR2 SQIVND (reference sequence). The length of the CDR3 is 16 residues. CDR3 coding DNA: TGTGCCAGTAGATCACCGGGACTTAAGAGCACAGATACGCAGTATTTT. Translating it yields CASRSPGLKSTDTQYF.

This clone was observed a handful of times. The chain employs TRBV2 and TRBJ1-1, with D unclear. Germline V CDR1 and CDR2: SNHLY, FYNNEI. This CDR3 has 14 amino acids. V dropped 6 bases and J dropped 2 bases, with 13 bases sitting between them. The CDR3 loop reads CASRESSTNTEAFF. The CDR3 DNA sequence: TGTGCCAGCAGGGAATCAAGTACAAACACTGAAGCTTTCTTT.

The CDR3 protein is CASSLASGGQGNEKLFF. The CDR3 DNA reads as TGCGCCAGCAGCTTGGCCAGTGGGGGACAGGGGAACGAAAAACTGTTTTTT. The J gene is TRBJ1-4, the V gene TRBV5-1; 10 bases fit TRBD1. With 0 bases clipped from V and 8 bases from J, the junction kept 10 bases outside the gene matches. Germline V gene sequence: CDR1 SGHRS, CDR2 YFSETQ. The CDR3 contains 17 residues.

CDR3 nucleotide sequence: TGTGCCAGCAGCAAAAGGGACACGCCTAGGGCCTACGAGCAGTACTTC. Encoded protein: CASSKRDTPRAYEQYF. The rearrangement links TRBV11-3 to TRBJ2-7; the D gene is possibly TRBD1 (6 bases). V was shortened by 5 bases and J by 2 bases, with 19 bases between the two germline ends. The CDR3 has 16 amino acids. CDR1 SGHNT and CDR2 YENEEA come from the germline V gene.

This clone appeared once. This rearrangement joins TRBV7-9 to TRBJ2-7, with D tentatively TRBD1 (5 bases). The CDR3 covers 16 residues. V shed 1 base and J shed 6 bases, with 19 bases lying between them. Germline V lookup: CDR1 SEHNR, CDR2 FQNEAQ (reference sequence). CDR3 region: CASSLGGWGIYSEQYF. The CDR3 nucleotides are TGTGCCAGCAGCTTAGGTGGGTGGGGCATCTATTCCGAGCAGTACTTC. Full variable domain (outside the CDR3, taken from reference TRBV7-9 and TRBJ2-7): DTGVSQNPRHKITKRGQNVTFRCDPISEHNRLYWYRQTLGQGPEFLTYFQNEAQLEKSRLLSDRFSAERPKGSFSTLEIQRTEQGDSAMYLCASSLGGWGIYSEQYFGPGTRLTVT.

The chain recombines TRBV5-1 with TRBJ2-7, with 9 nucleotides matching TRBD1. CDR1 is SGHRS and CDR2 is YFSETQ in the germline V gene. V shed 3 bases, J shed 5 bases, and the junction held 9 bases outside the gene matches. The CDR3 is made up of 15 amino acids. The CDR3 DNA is TGCGCCAGCAGCTACTCCGGGACAGGGAATAACGAGCAGTACTTC. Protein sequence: CASSYSGTGNNEQYF. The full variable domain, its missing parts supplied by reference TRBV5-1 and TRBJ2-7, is KAGVTQTPRYLIKTRGQQVTLSCSPISGHRSVSWYQQTPGQGLQFLFEYFSETQRNKGNFPGRFSGRQFSNSRSEMNVSTLELGDSALYLCASSYSGTGNNEQYFGPGTRLTVT.

The CDR3 nucleotides are TGCAGCGTTGATTTGGCTGAGGACAATGAGCAGTTCTTC. This translates into CSVDLAEDNEQFF. The chain joins TRBV29-1 to TRBJ2-1; no firm D call. CDR1 and CDR2 from the germline V gene are SQVTM and ANQGSEA. Trimming shortened V by 3 bases and J by 5 bases, and 11 bases separated the two germline ends. CDR3 length equals 13 residues.

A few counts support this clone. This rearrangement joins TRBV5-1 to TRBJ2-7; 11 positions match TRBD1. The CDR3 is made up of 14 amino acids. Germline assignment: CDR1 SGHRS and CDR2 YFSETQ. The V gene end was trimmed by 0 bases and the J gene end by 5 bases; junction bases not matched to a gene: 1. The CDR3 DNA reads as TGCGCCAGCAGCTTGGGGACAGGGGGCAACGAGCAGTACTTC. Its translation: CASSLGTGGNEQYF.

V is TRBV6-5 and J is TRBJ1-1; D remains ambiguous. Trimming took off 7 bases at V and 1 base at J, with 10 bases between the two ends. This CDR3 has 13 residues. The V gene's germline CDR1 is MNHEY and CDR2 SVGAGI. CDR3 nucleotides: TGTGCCAGCAACTCCTATGGGAACACTGAAGCTTTCTTT. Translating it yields CASNSYGNTEAFF.

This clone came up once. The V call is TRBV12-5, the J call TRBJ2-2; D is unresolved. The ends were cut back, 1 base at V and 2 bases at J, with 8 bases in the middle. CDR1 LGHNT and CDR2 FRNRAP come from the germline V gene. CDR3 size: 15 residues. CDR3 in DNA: TGTGCTAGTGGTTTGGCGTGGGCTAACACCGGGGAGCTGTTTTTT. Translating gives CASGLAWANTGELFF.

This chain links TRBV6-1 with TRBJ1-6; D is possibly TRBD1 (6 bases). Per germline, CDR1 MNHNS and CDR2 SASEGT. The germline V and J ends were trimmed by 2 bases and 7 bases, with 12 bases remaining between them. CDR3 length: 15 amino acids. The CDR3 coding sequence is TGTGCCAGCAGTGAAATTCAGGGGAAGAATTCACCCCTCCACTTT. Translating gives CASSEIQGKNSPLHF.

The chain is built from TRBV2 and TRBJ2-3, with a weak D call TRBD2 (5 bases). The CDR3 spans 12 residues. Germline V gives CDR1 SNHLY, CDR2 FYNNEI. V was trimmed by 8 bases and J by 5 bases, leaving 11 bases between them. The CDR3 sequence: CASRGVVDTQYF. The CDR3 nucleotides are TGTGCCAGCCGGGGTGTTGTAGATACGCAGTATTTT. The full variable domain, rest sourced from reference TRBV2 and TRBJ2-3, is EPEVTQTPSHQVTQMGQEVILRCVPISNHLYFYWYRQILGQKVEFLVSFYNNEISEKSEIFDDQFSVERPDGSNFTLKIRSTKLEDSAMYFCASRGVVDTQYFGPGTRLTVL.

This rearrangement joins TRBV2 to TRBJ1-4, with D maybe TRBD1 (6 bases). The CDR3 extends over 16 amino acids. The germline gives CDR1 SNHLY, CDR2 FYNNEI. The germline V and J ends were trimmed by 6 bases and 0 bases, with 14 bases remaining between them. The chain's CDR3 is CASRRGQGATNEKLFF. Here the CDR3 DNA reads TGTGCCAGCAGGCGGGGGCAGGGCGCAACTAATGAAAAACTGTTTTTT.

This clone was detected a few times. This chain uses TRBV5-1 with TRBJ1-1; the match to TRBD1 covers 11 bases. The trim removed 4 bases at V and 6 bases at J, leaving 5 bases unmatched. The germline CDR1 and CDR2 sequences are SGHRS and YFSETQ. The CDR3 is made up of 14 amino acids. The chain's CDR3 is CASSLGDRGSEAFF. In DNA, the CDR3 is TGCGCCAGCAGCCTGGGGGACAGGGGGTCTGAAGCTTTCTTT.

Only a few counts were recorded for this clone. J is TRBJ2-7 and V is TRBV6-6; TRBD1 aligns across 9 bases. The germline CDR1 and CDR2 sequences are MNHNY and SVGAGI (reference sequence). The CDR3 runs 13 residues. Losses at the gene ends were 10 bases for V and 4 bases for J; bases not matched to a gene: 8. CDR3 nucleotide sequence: TGTGCCAACAGGACAGGGGAGCTTTACGAGCAGTACTTC. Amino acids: CANRTGELYEQYF.

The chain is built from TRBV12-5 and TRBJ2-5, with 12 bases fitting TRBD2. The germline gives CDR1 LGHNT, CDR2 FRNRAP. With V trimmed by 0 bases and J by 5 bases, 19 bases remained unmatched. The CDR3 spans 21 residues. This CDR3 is CASGLVRFTSGGRKVTETQYF. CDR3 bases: TGTGCTAGTGGTTTGGTACGATTTACTAGCGGGGGGAGGAAGGTTACGGAGACCCAGTACTTC.